This TCR beta chain is drawn from a study of neurological immune-mediated disorders. This CDR3 spans 15 amino acids. Germline V gene lookup returns CDR1 SGHDT and CDR2 YYEEEE. J was trimmed by 3 bases and V by 4 bases; bases with no gene match: 10. This clonotype was seen repeatedly, ten times or more. Sorted libraries were made with some 1 million CD4+ or CD8+ T cells. A single record per CDR3 protein comes from TCRdb applying MiXCR to the 5' RACE reads. The data contain roughly 36,000 distinct CDR3 sequences, 7.2% of them singletons. The TCR originated in a man aged 50 or older in good health. The sample was CD4+ T cells from blood. The chain combines TRBV5-6 with TRBJ2-7; 7 bases are shared with TRBD1. The CDR3 DNA reads TGTGCCAGCAGCACTGGACAGGCCACTTTCTACGAGCAGTACTTC. This gives the protein CASSTGQATFYEQYF. The full variable domain, in which reference TRBV5-6 and TRBJ2-7 provide the parts outside the CDR3, is DAGVTQSPTHLIKTRGQQVTLRCSPKSGHDTVSWYQQALGQGPQFIFQYYEEEERQRGNFPDRFSGHQFPNYSSELNVNALLLGDSALYLCASSTGQATFYEQYFGPGTRLTVT.